The T cell receptor beta chain described here comes from a study of shared T cell receptors in the human thymus. Assay used: immunoSEQ multiplex PCR; TCRdb lists only in-frame clones, some missing. This sample has roughly 700,000 clones; roughly 90% occur once, and the top ten carry around 0.0099%. CDR1 and CDR2 (germline): SGDLS, YYNGEE. The CDR3 covers 15 residues. V gave up 4 bases and J gave up 7 bases; unmatched junction bases: 9. These data were likewise used in another study, on human thymus T cells.

Sample: thymocytes. The chain employs TRBV9 and TRBJ2-5, with 11 bases matching TRBD2. This receptor was obtained from a boy in the first two years of life with a congenital heart defect. The CDR3 reads CASSPAGGTSGTQYF. CDR3 nucleotides: TGTGCCAGCAGCCCCGCCGGAGGGACTAGCGGGACCCAGTACTTC. Using reference TRBV9 and TRBJ2-5 for the parts outside the CDR3, the full variable domain is DSGVTQTPKHLITATGQRVTLRCSPRSGDLSVYWYQQSLDQGLQFLIQYYNGEERAKGNILERFSAQQFPDLHSELNLSSLELGDSALYFCASSPAGGTSGTQYFGPGTRLLVL.